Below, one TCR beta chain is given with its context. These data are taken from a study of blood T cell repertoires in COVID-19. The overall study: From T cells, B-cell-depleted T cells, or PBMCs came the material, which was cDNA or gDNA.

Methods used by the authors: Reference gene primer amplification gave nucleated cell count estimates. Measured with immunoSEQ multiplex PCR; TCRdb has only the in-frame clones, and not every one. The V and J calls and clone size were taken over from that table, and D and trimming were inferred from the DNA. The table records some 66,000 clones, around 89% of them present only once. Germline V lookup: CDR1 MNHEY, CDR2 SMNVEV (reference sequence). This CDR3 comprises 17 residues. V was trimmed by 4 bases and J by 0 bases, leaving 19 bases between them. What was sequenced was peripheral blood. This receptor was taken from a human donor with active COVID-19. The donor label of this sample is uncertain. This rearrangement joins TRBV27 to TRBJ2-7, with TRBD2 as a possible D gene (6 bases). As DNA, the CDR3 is TGTGCCAGCAGTTCCCTGAACGGGGAGGCAAGCTCCTACGAGCAGTACTTC. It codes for CASSSLNGEASSYEQYF.